Below, 18 T cell receptor beta chains from the same sample are listed, as sequenced in a study of blood T cell repertoires in COVID-19. Sequencing used immunoSEQ multiplex PCR; TCRdb keeps in-frame clones, though not all of them. This sample has a few hundred thousand clones; around 87% occur once, and the top ten carry approximately 10%. Sequenced: PBMCs or T cells enriched from blood (not recorded which). The origin of the receptors is a woman between 45 and 65 years old who had recovered from COVID-19.

The V and J genes are TRBV4-1 and TRBJ2-1; D not certain. The CDR3 contains 18 residues. Looked up from germline, CDR1 is MGHRA and CDR2 is YSYEKL. V shed 2 bases and J shed 0 bases, with 17 bases lying between them. As DNA, the CDR3 is TGCGCCAGCAGCCAATTGATCTTACACCGGAGCTCCTACAATGAGCAGTTCTTC. Amino acids: CASSQLILHRSSYNEQFF.

This chain uses TRBV10-1 with TRBJ1-6; 7 positions agree with TRBD1. The ends lost 11 bases at V and 4 bases at J; junction bases unmatched: 8. The CDR3 spans 14 residues. Germline CDR1 WNHNN, CDR2 SYGVQD (reference sequence). The CDR3 DNA reads TGCGCCGACCCAGGGGGTTTTTATAATTCACCCCTCCACTTT. Translation gives CADPGGFYNSPLHF.

Points on this clone: This CDR3 is also generated by other DNA sequences in the sample. The chain links TRBV12-3 or TRBV12-4 to TRBJ1-5, with no clear D. Trimming stripped 3 bases from V and 4 bases from J, with 7 bases between. The CDR3 contains 13 residues. The CDR3: CASSFRGNQPQHF. The CDR3 bases are TGTGCCAGCAGTTTCCGGGGAAATCAGCCCCAGCATTTT.

The gene calls are TRBV29-1 and TRBJ1-2; D call uncertain. The CDR3 totals 13 residues. Germline V gene lookup returns CDR1 SQVTM and CDR2 ANQGSEA. V was shortened by 0 bases and J by 3 bases, with 8 bases between the two germline ends. The CDR3 protein is CSVEERAHYGYTF. DNA for the CDR3: TGCAGCGTTGAAGAGCGCGCCCACTATGGCTACACCTTC.

The J gene is TRBJ1-1, the V gene TRBV13; 7 bases line up with TRBD1. CDR3 length equals 15 residues. Trimming removed 5 bases from V and 5 bases from J; junction bases left unmatched: 11. CDR1 is PRHDT, CDR2 FYEKMQ, per germline (reference sequence). The CDR3 nucleotides read TGTGCCAGCAGCGATTCCGGACAGGTGAGGACTGAAGCTTTCTTT. Its protein is CASSDSGQVRTEAFF.

In this sample, this clone turned up a few times. The chain uses TRBV3-1 (or the pseudogene TRBV3-2) and TRBJ2-2, with 8 bases lining up with TRBD2. The CDR3 consists of 15 residues. V lost 1 base to trimming and J lost 5 bases; unmatched junction nucleotides: 3. Germline V CDR1 and CDR2: LGHDT, YNNKEL (reference sequence). The CDR3 protein is CASSQAGGRTGELFF. The CDR3 nucleotides are TGTGCCAGCAGCCAAGCGGGGGGGCGGACCGGGGAGCTGTTTTTT.

This clone was observed a few times. This sequence joins TRBV10-3 and TRBJ1-2; no clear D gene. CDR3 length equals 13 residues. Trimming removed 3 bases from V and 3 bases from J, with 8 bases in between. Germline V lookup: CDR1 ENHRY, CDR2 SYGVKD. The CDR3 nucleotides read TGTGCCATCAGTGACATCAATCACTATGGCTACACCTTC. Its protein is CAISDINHYGYTF.

The V gene is TRBV5-1, the J gene TRBJ2-1, with 14 nucleotides matching TRBD2. J was trimmed by 9 bases and V by 2 bases; bases with no gene match: 10. This CDR3 spans 17 amino acids. Germline CDR1 SGHRS, CDR2 YFSETQ. This chain's CDR3 is CASSFEGLAGAPGEQFF. In DNA form, the CDR3 reads TGCGCCAGCAGCTTTGAGGGACTAGCGGGGGCACCGGGTGAGCAGTTCTTC. The full variable domain, completed using reference TRBV5-1 and TRBJ2-1, is KAGVTQTPRYLIKTRGQQVTLSCSPISGHRSVSWYQQTPGQGLQFLFEYFSETQRNKGNFPGRFSGRQFSNSRSEMNVSTLELGDSALYLCASSFEGLAGAPGEQFFGPGTRLTVL.

This sequence joins TRBV11-3 and TRBJ1-1, with a tentative D call TRBD1 (6 bases). Trimming pared 5 bases from V and 11 bases from J, leaving 15 bases between. Germline V gives CDR1 SGHNT, CDR2 YENEEA. CDR3 length: 12 amino acids. CDR3 coding DNA: TGTGCCAGCAGCCGCTCCGGGACAAGGGCTTTCTTT. Encoded protein: CASSRSGTRAFF.

The chain is built from TRBV7-9 and TRBJ1-2, with D unclear. Germline V gives CDR1 SEHNR, CDR2 FQNEAQ (reference sequence). V gave up 2 bases and J gave up 2 bases, with 9 bases separating them. There are 14 residues in the CDR3. The CDR3 bases are TGTGCCAGCAGCTTAAACGAGGCCAACTATGGCTACACCTTC. The encoded protein is CASSLNEANYGYTF.

This chain connects TRBV28 to TRBJ1-1, with 7 positions matching TRBD1. Germline assignment: CDR1 MDHEN and CDR2 SYDVKM. The CDR3 has 16 amino acids. J was trimmed by 3 bases and V by 3 bases; bases with no gene match: 10. The CDR3 coding sequence is TGTGCCAGCAGTTTTCCAGGGGGAAATAGCGACACTGAAGCTTTCTTT. Protein: CASSFPGGNSDTEAFF.

The genes are TRBV5-5 and TRBJ2-5; 8 bases line up with TRBD2. After removal of 3 bases from V and 6 bases from J, the junction contained 10 bases not matched to a gene. CDR1 is SGHKS, CDR2 YYEKEE, per germline (reference sequence). The CDR3 has 15 residues. The CDR3 DNA is TGTGCCAGCAGCTCTGGTGTAGTAGCGGGACAGACCCAGTACTTC. The encoded protein is CASSSGVVAGQTQYF.

The CDR3 loop is CATSDSGNQPQHF. In DNA form, the CDR3 reads TGTGCCACCAGTGATTCCGGCAATCAGCCCCAGCATTTT. The chain uses TRBV24-1 and TRBJ1-5; the D is unclear. Trimming cost V 2 bases and J 2 bases, with 3 bases left between them. The V gene's germline CDR1 is KGHDR and CDR2 SFDVKD. The CDR3 extends over 13 amino acids.

The chain uses TRBV5-1 and TRBJ1-1; D remains ambiguous. The germline V and J ends were trimmed by 0 bases and 1 base, with 10 bases remaining between them. Germline-derived CDR1 and CDR2 are SGHRS and YFSETQ. The length of the CDR3 is 15 residues. The chain's CDR3 is CASSLETEQNTEAFF. DNA of the CDR3: TGCGCCAGCAGCTTGGAAACAGAGCAGAACACTGAAGCTTTCTTT.

V usage is TRBV28 and J usage is TRBJ2-3, with TRBD1 identical over 8 bases. Trimming at V came to 3 bases and at J to 4 bases, leaving 6 bases not matched to a gene. The CDR3 covers 15 residues. CDR1 and CDR2 (germline): MDHEN, SYDVKM. CDR3 sequence: CASSFQGAVADTQYF. DNA for the CDR3: TGTGCCAGCAGTTTTCAGGGGGCAGTGGCAGATACGCAGTATTTT.

The chain is built from TRBV10-3 and TRBJ2-1, with 8 bases matching TRBD1. The CDR3 covers 14 residues. In germline, CDR1 is ENHRY, CDR2 SYGVKD. J lost 9 bases, V lost 5 bases, and 9 bases had no gene match. The CDR3 region is CAISLDRGGGEQFF. The CDR3 nucleotides read TGTGCCATCAGTTTAGACAGGGGTGGTGGTGAGCAGTTCTTC.

This sequence joins TRBV6-1 and TRBJ1-5; D is ambiguous. The CDR3 has 12 amino acids. V lost 3 bases, J lost 7 bases, and 7 bases lay in between. Germline CDR1 reads MNHNS; CDR2 reads SASEGT. Here the CDR3 DNA reads TGTGCCAGCAGTGAGGAACAGCAGCCCCAGCATTTT. Protein product: CASSEEQQPQHF.

This sequence joins TRBV6-1 and TRBJ1-2, with D possibly being TRBD1 (5 bases). This CDR3 region has 14 residues. V dropped 2 bases and J dropped 5 bases, with 12 bases sitting between them. The germline CDR1 and CDR2 sequences are MNHNS and SASEGT. CDR3: CASSELTGPYGYTF. Written as DNA, the CDR3 is TGTGCCAGCAGTGAACTCACAGGTCCATATGGCTACACCTTC.